A single sample is the source of the 7 T cell receptor beta chains below, sequenced in a study of response to subunit inactivated influenza vaccine. Each CDR3 protein gets one entry after TCRdb re-called the RT-PCR reads with MiXCR. This table has 500,000 to 550,000 distinct CDR3 sequences, about 8% appearing once. The material was PBMCs from blood, obtained less than 30 months after vaccination. The receptor source for this set is a man between 50 and 69 years old who received an inactivated influenza vaccine.

This clonotype was detected many times. The chain uses TRBV4-3 and TRBJ1-4, with D possibly TRBD1 on 5 matching bases. The CDR3 is 15 amino acids. V was shortened by 0 bases and J by 4 bases, with 9 bases between the two germline ends. CDR1 LGHNA and CDR2 YSLEER come from the germline V gene. The CDR3 nucleotides read TGCGCCAGCAGCCAAGAAGGCAGGGTTAATGAAAAACTGTTTTTT. Residues: CASSQEGRVNEKLFF.

This clonotype was observed a handful of times. V usage is TRBV29-1 and J usage is TRBJ2-7, with 7 positions matching TRBD1. Germline V gene lookup returns CDR1 SQVTM and CDR2 ANQGSEA. Trimming took 7 bases from V and 6 from J; bases not matched to a gene: 12. The CDR3 consists of 13 residues. The chain's CDR3 is CSGEGGTVGEQYF. CDR3 sequence (DNA): TGCAGCGGGGAAGGTGGGACAGTGGGCGAGCAGTACTTC.

There are a few counts of this clonotype. The chain combines TRBV3-1 with TRBJ2-1; 7 bases line up with TRBD2. CDR1 is LGHDT, CDR2 YNNKEL, per germline (reference sequence). CDR3 size: 15 residues. The junction had 6 bases not matched to a gene; V was cut back by 4 bases and J by 3 bases. The CDR3 region has the DNA TGTGCCAGCAGCCTACGGGGGGAGATCTACAATGAGCAGTTCTTC. Protein product: CASSLRGEIYNEQFF.

This clonotype was observed at least ten times. The chain carries TRBV5-1 and TRBJ2-7, with a possible D match to TRBD2 (5 bases). This CDR3 spans 14 amino acids. V shed 1 base and J shed 0 bases, with 8 bases lying between them. From germline, CDR1 is SGHRS and CDR2 YFSETQ. This CDR3 is CASSLKGSSYEQYF. CDR3 coding DNA: TGCGCCAGCAGCTTGAAAGGGAGCTCCTACGAGCAGTACTTC.

This clonotype has just a few counts. The genes are TRBV28 and TRBJ2-5; TRBD1 matches 8 bases. The CDR3 covers 15 residues. Looked up from germline, CDR1 is MDHEN and CDR2 is SYDVKM. With 3 bases clipped from V and 6 bases from J, the junction kept 9 bases outside the gene matches. CDR3 in DNA: TGTGCCAGCAGTTTCCGACAGGGGTCGGGAAAGACCCAGTACTTC. It specifies CASSFRQGSGKTQYF. The complete variable domain, with remaining parts taken from reference TRBV28 and TRBJ2-5, reads DVKVTQSSRYLVKRTGEKVFLECVQDMDHENMFWYRQDPGLGLRLIYFSYDVKMKEKGDIPEGYSVSREKKERFSLILESASTNQTSMYLCASSFRQGSGKTQYFGPGTRLLVL.

In this sample, this clonotype turned up a few times. The genes are TRBV11-1 and TRBJ2-1; TRBD2 matches at 7 bases. The CDR3 extends over 17 amino acids. The V gene's germline CDR1 is SGHAT and CDR2 FQDESV (reference sequence). V gave up 5 bases and J gave up 7 bases; unmatched junction bases: 17. CDR3 DNA sequence: TGTGCCAGCAGCCTTTTTTTCGGTGCGGGAGTGGGGAATGAGCAGTTCTTC. This codes for CASSLFFGAGVGNEQFF.

Many counts were recorded for this clonotype. This chain joins TRBV6-2 or TRBV6-3 and TRBJ1-1; D remains unclear. There are 13 residues in the CDR3. Germline CDR1 and CDR2: MNHEY and SVGEGT. Deletions cut 6 bases from V and 3 bases from J, with 11 bases between. The CDR3 DNA follows: TGTGCCAGCAGCTTATCCGGAGACACTGAAGCTTTCTTT. Amino acid sequence: CASSLSGDTEAFF.